Detailed here is one TCR beta chain. Its antigen is currently unknown. This entry comes from a study of T-cell memory formation after mild COVID-19. Points from the study as a whole: Unconfirmed was the SARS-CoV-2 specificity of second-wave clones that peaked on day 37.

The germline CDR1 and CDR2 sequences are SQVTM and ANQGSEA. The germline V and J ends were trimmed by 4 bases and 2 bases, with 13 bases remaining between them. CDR3 size: 14 residues. Each CDR3 protein gets one entry after TCRdb re-called the 5' RACE reads with MiXCR. The repertoire holds roughly 450,000 distinct CDR3 sequences, with roughly 18% as singletons. The specimen sequenced was PBMCs or a T cell subset sorted from them (not recorded which). The clonotype was recovered from a man aged 18-30 years who had mild COVID-19 (a few samples of this study predate the infection). Cell type and time point are not known. The V and J genes are TRBV29-1 and TRBJ2-3, with D perhaps TRBD1 (6 bases). The CDR3 region is CSVARTAYTDTQYF. DNA of the CDR3: TGCAGCGTTGCCCGGACAGCCTACACAGATACGCAGTATTTT.